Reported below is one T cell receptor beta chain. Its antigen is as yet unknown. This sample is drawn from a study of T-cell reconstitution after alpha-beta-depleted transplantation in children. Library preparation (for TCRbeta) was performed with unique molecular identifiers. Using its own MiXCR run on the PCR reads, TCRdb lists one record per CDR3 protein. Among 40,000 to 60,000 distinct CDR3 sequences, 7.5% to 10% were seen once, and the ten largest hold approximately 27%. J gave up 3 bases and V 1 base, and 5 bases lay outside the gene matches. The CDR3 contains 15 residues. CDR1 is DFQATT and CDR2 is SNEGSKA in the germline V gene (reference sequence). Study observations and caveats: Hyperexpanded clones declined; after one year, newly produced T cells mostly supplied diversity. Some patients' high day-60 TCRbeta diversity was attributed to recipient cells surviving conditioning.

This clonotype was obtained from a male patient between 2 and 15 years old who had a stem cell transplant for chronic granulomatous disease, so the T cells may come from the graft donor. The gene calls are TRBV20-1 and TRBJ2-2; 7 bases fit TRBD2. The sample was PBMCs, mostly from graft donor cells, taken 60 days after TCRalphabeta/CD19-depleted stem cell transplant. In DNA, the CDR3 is TGCAGTGCTAGAGTCTGGGGGGGGGACACCGGGGAGCTGTTTTTT. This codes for CSARVWGGDTGELFF.